The subject of this entry is one T cell receptor beta chain. The target antigen is unknown. This specimen comes from a study of cytomegalovirus exposure and HLA in healthy donors. The study, taken as a whole, reports: Follow-up analysis seemed to connect common viral pathogens with several of the most significant clusters identified.

The study ran its PCR with 60 Vbeta and 13 Jbeta primers. Clones were sequenced by immunoSEQ multiplex PCR, and TCRdb holds only the in-frame ones, with some missing. The repertoire holds roughly 150,000 clones, 65% to 70% seen once, with more than 9% in the top ten. This CDR3 region has 15 residues. CDR1 and CDR2 from the germline V gene are PRHDT and FYEKMQ (reference sequence). J was trimmed by 2 bases and V by 5 bases; bases with no gene match: 5. The specimen sequenced was PBMCs. The gene calls are TRBV13 and TRBJ2-7; 11 bases are a match to TRBD1. The clonotype originates from a man aged 25 to 45 in good health and CMV-seropositive. CDR3: CASSKGQGAAYEQYF. The CDR3 DNA follows: TGTGCCAGCAGCAAAGGACAGGGGGCCGCCTACGAGCAGTACTTC.